The rows below give T cell receptor beta chains drawn from one sample of a study of blood T cell repertoires in COVID-19. Using immunoSEQ multiplex PCR, the repertoire was profiled, and TCRdb retains in-frame clones only, with some absent. Of over 50,000 clones in the sample, 86% were seen once. The specimen sequenced was peripheral blood. These receptors originate from a human donor in a cohort sampled during active COVID-19. Both conserved end residues are part of each CDR3. The order of the fields is D gene, V gene, clone size, J gene, CDR3 protein, CDR3 DNA. A D gene is named only where the DNA matches it firmly. Only some rows state a clone size, as once, few, many or a class for expanded clones.

>NA|TRBV6-5|NA|TRBJ1-1
CASSRRNTEAFF
TGTGCCAGCAGTCGCAGGAACACTGAAGCTTTCTTT
>NA|TRBV21-1|NA|TRBJ2-7
CASSKKDNSVREQYF
TGTGCCAGCAGCAAAAAGGATAATTCGGTGCGGGAGCAGTACTTC
>NA|TRBV7-9|NA|TRBJ2-7
CASSWGVIPDYEQYF
TGTGCCAGCAGCTGGGGGGTGATCCCAGACTACGAGCAGTACTTC
>NA|TRBV3-1/TRBV3-2|NA|TRBJ1-6
CASSQAWGQGPLHF
TGTGCCAGCAGCCAAGCCTGGGGGCAGGGACCCCTCCACTTT
>TRBD1|TRBV5-1|few|TRBJ2-7
CASSTRDRGGEQYF
TGCGCCAGCAGCACCCGGGACAGGGGTGGCGAGCAGTACTTC
>NA|TRBV9|NA|TRBJ2-3
CASSAGLLRVGTQYF
TGTGCCAGCAGCGCCGGGTTATTGAGGGTCGGCACGCAGTATTTT
>NA|TRBV2|NA|TRBJ1-4
CASSEVGQGGEKLFF
TGTGCCAGCAGTGAAGTAGGTCAGGGCGGTGAAAAACTGTTTTTT
>NA|TRBV2|NA|TRBJ1-1
CASSKTVNTEAFF
TGTGCCAGCAGTAAAACAGTGAACACTGAAGCTTTCTTT
>NA|TRBV7-2|NA|TRBJ1-2
CASSLAAGLSTNYGYTF
TGTGCCAGCAGCTTAGCGGCAGGGTTATCCACTAACTATGGCTACACCTTC
>NA|TRBV19|NA|TRBJ1-6
CASSITQGTSPLHF
TGTGCCAGTAGTATTACTCAGGGGACCTCACCCCTCCACTTT
>NA|TRBV11-2|NA|TRBJ1-5
CASSLVSGGNQPQHF
TGTGCCAGCAGCTTAGTTTCAGGGGGCAATCAGCCCCAGCATTTT
>NA|TRBV7-2|NA|TRBJ1-6
CASSLKGGQNSPLHF
TGTGCCAGCAGCTTAAAGGGGGGGCAGAATTCACCCCTCCACTTT
>NA|TRBV6-1|NA|TRBJ2-1
CASSEKTDNEQFF
TGTGCCAGCAGTGAAAAGACAGACAATGAGCAGTTCTTC
>NA|TRBV28|NA|TRBJ2-7
CASSFPGNEQYF
TGTGCCAGCAGTTTCCCAGGGAACGAGCAGTACTTC
>NA|TRBV30|NA|TRBJ2-3
CAWSAPSRPGTDTQYF
TGTGCCTGGAGTGCCCCGAGCAGGCCGGGCACAGATACGCAGTATTTT
>TRBD2|TRBV18|few|TRBJ2-7
CASSQGLAGFNEQYF
TGTGCCAGCTCCCAAGGACTAGCGGGGTTTAACGAGCAGTACTTC
>NA|TRBV30|NA|TRBJ1-3
CAWSFVAGNTIYF
TGTGCCTGGAGTTTTGTCGCTGGAAACACCATATATTTT
>TRBD2|TRBV5-1|once|TRBJ2-1
CASSFGLAGVYNEQFF
TGCGCCAGCAGCTTCGGACTAGCGGGGGTCTACAATGAGCAGTTCTTC
>NA|TRBV28|NA|TRBJ2-2
CASSLSIQTGELFF
TGTGCCAGCAGTTTGTCCATCCAGACCGGGGAGCTGTTTTTT
>TRBD1|TRBV5-1|NA|TRBJ1-1
CASSPVDGQGVDTEAFF
TGCGCCAGCAGTCCAGTCGATGGACAGGGGGTTGACACTGAAGCTTTCTTT
>TRBD2|TRBV10-1|NA|TRBJ2-1
CASSLSGRDANEQFF
TGCGCCAGCAGTCTCTCCGGGAGGGACGCGAATGAGCAGTTCTTC
>NA|TRBV12-3/TRBV12-4|NA|TRBJ1-2
CASSFGEYYGYTF
TGTGCCAGCAGTTTTGGAGAGTACTATGGCTACACCTTC
>TRBD1|TRBV6-6|NA|TRBJ1-6
CASSRDRGLHF
TGTGCCAGCAGTAGGGACAGGGGCCTCCACTTT
>TRBD1|TRBV7-9|NA|TRBJ2-2
CASSTTGTGATRGTGELFF
TGTGCCAGCAGCACGACCGGGACAGGGGCGACCCGGGGCACCGGGGAGCTGTTTTTT
>TRBD1|TRBV29-1|NA|TRBJ1-3
CSVAGTGSDTIYF
TGCAGCGTTGCCGGGACAGGGAGTGACACCATATATTTT
>TRBD2|TRBV10-3|NA|TRBJ2-3
CAISESTWTSGTDTQYF
TGTGCCATCAGTGAGTCGACCTGGACTAGCGGCACAGATACGCAGTATTTT
>NA|TRBV5-1|NA|TRBJ2-5
CASSLGGGAETQYF
TGCGCCAGCAGCTTGGGAGGGGGTGCAGAGACCCAGTACTTC
>NA|TRBV28|NA|TRBJ1-4
CASRTPQGANEKLFF
TGTGCCAGCAGGACCCCGCAGGGTGCTAATGAAAAACTGTTTTTT
>TRBD1|TRBV15|NA|TRBJ1-2
CATSRGTGVRNYGYTF
TGTGCCACCAGCAGAGGGACAGGGGTTCGTAACTATGGCTACACCTTC
>NA|TRBV2|NA|TRBJ2-7
CASSEGGPGDYEQYF
TGTGCCAGCAGTGAAGGGGGCCCCGGAGATTACGAGCAGTACTTC
>TRBD1|TRBV19|NA|TRBJ1-3
CASRPGQARNTIYF
TGTGCCAGTAGGCCGGGACAGGCAAGAAACACCATATATTTT
>NA|TRBV20-1|NA|TRBJ1-1
CSASTGKGAFF
TGCAGTGCCAGTACAGGAAAGGGAGCTTTCTTT
>TRBD2|TRBV5-1|NA|TRBJ2-3
CASSLASGGTDTQYF
TGCGCCAGCAGCTTGGCTAGCGGGGGAACAGATACGCAGTATTTT
>NA|TRBV19|NA|TRBJ2-1
CASTPRERTFRNEQFF
TGTGCCAGTACCCCCCGGGAGCGGACCTTTAGGAATGAGCAGTTCTTC
>TRBD2|TRBV11-1|once|TRBJ2-1
CASSSRTSGVNNEQFF
TGTGCCAGCAGCTCCAGGACTAGCGGGGTAAACAATGAGCAGTTCTTC
>NA|TRBV28|NA|TRBJ1-3
CASTVGGSGNTIYF
TGTGCCAGCACCGTAGGGGGCTCTGGAAACACCATATATTTT
>TRBD2|TRBV6-2/TRBV6-3|NA|TRBJ2-2
CASSYTSGLAGDPGELFF
TGTGCCAGCAGTTACACCAGCGGACTAGCGGGAGATCCTGGGGAGCTGTTTTTT
>NA|TRBV10-3|NA|TRBJ2-1
CAISDGAVELDEQFF
TGTGCCATCAGTGATGGCGCGGTAGAATTGGATGAGCAGTTCTTC
>TRBD1|TRBV7-6|NA|TRBJ2-3
CASQNIPDRGSTDTQYF
TGTGCCAGCCAGAACATCCCTGACAGGGGGTCCACAGATACGCAGTATTTT
>TRBD1|TRBV29-1|NA|TRBJ2-1
CSVAKGTGGWNEQFF
TGCAGCGTTGCCAAAGGGACAGGGGGTTGGAATGAGCAGTTCTTC
>TRBD2|TRBV30|NA|TRBJ2-5
CAWSVAGGRETQYF
TGTGCCTGGAGTGTAGCGGGGGGGCGGGAGACCCAGTACTTC
>TRBD1|TRBV4-1|NA|TRBJ1-2
CASRLGQAANYGYTF
TGCGCCAGCAGGTTGGGACAGGCAGCTAACTATGGCTACACCTTC
>TRBD1|TRBV19|NA|TRBJ1-2
CASSARGQGYYGYTF
TGTGCCAGTAGTGCCAGAGGACAGGGGTACTATGGCTACACCTTC
>TRBD2|TRBV29-1|NA|TRBJ2-3
CSVERAGAGTDTQYF
TGCAGCGTTGAACGGGCGGGAGCAGGCACAGATACGCAGTATTTT
>NA|TRBV11-3|NA|TRBJ2-1
CASSGGASYNEQFF
TGTGCCAGCAGCGGCGGGGCATCCTACAATGAGCAGTTCTTC
>TRBD1|TRBV7-2|NA|TRBJ2-3
CASSLVGQGAGDTQYF
TGTGCCAGCAGCTTGGTGGGACAGGGGGCCGGAGATACGCAGTATTTT
>TRBD2|TRBV6-1|NA|TRBJ2-7
CASSEVAGAVEQYF
TGTGCCAGCAGTGAAGTAGCGGGAGCAGTTGAGCAGTACTTC
>NA|TRBV9|NA|TRBJ2-2
CASSTRDTGELFF
TGTGCCAGCAGCACCCGCGACACCGGGGAGCTGTTTTTT
>NA|TRBV6-2/TRBV6-3|once|TRBJ2-5
CASSYGRHGETQYF
TGTGCCAGCAGTTATGGTCGACATGGGGAGACCCAGTACTTC
>TRBD1|TRBV7-3|once|TRBJ1-1
CASSPRTGGTTEAFF
TGTGCCAGCAGCCCACGGACAGGGGGGACCACTGAAGCTTTCTTT
>NA|TRBV19|NA|TRBJ2-1
CASTFALASYNEQFF
TGTGCCAGTACCTTCGCCCTAGCGTCCTACAATGAGCAGTTCTTC
>TRBD1|TRBV4-1|NA|TRBJ2-6
CASSQREGTGGTGANVLTF
TGCGCCAGCAGCCAAAGGGAAGGGACAGGGGGCACTGGGGCCAACGTCCTGACTTTC
>NA|TRBV30|few|TRBJ1-2
CAGAPTGQMGYTF
TGTGCCGGGGCCCCCACAGGGCAGATGGGCTACACCTTC
>NA|TRBV6-6|NA|TRBJ1-6
CASTPREGDSPLHF
TGTGCCAGCACCCCCCGTGAAGGGGATTCACCCCTCCACTTT